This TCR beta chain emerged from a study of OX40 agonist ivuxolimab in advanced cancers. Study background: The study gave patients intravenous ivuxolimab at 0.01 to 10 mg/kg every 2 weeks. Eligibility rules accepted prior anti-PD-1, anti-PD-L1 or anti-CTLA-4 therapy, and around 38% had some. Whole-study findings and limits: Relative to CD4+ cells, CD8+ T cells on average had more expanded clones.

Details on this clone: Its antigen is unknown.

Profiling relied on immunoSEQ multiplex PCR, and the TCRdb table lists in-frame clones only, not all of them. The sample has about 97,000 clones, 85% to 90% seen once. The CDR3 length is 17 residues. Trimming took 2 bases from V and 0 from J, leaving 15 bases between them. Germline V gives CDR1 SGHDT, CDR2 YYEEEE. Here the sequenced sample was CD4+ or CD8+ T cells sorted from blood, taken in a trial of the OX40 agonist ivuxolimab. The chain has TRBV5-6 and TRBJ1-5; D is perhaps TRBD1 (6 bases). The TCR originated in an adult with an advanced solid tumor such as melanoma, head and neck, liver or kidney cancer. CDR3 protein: CASSFYSTGYSNQPQHF. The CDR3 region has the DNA TGTGCCAGCAGCTTCTACTCGACAGGTTATAGCAATCAGCCCCAGCATTTT.